This T cell receptor beta chain is from a study of cytomegalovirus exposure and HLA in healthy donors. Germline-derived CDR1 and CDR2 are SGHTA and FQGNSA. The V end lost 1 base, the J end lost 9 bases, and 16 bases lay between the germline ends. The CDR3 spans 15 residues. Profiled with immunoSEQ multiplex PCR; TCRdb holds only in-frame clones, not every one. The table lists 260,000 or so clones, around 89% of them singletons. The chain joins TRBV7-2 to TRBJ2-1; D is perhaps TRBD2 (5 bases). The clonotype originates from a woman aged 18-35 years in good health and CMV-seronegative. The sequencing input was PBMCs. This chain's CDR3 is CASSLVGEGSFEQFF. For the CDR3, the DNA is TGTGCCAGCAGCTTAGTGGGAGAAGGTTCGTTTGAGCAGTTCTTC.